A selection of T cell receptor beta chains follows, all from one sample in a study of neoadjuvant nivolumab and ipilimumab in lung cancer. Only in-frame clones appear in the TCRdb table, and some are missing; sequencing was by immunoSEQ multiplex PCR. The sample lists about 26,000 clones, about 81% occurring once. This specimen consisted of tumor tissue, obtained after neoadjuvant nivolumab, alone or with ipilimumab, at or shortly before surgery. The receptors originated from an adult with non-small cell lung cancer. The CDR3 runs from the conserved cysteine through the conserved F or W. The D gene is left open where the match is weak. Only part of the rows carry a size: once, few, many, or a class if the clone is expanded.

V gene,D gene,clone size,J gene,CDR3 DNA,CDR3 protein
TRBV5-1,-,-,TRBJ2-3,TGCGCCAGCAGCCTCGGGAGTCGGGGCACAGATACGCAGTATTTT,CASSLGSRGTDTQYF
TRBV12-5,TRBD2,-,TRBJ2-5,TGTGCTAGTGGTTTAGGACTAGCAGGGGAGACCCAGTACTTC,CASGLGLAGETQYF
TRBV30,TRBD2,-,TRBJ2-1,TGTGCCTGGAGTCGCGGGAGGGCCGTTGAGCAGTTCTTC,CAWSRGRAVEQFF
TRBV18,-,-,TRBJ2-7,TGTGCCAGCTCACCACCATCACTTAGTTCCTACGAGCAGTACTTC,CASSPPSLSSYEQYF
TRBV29-1,-,-,TRBJ1-1,TGCAGCGTTGCTGAGTTGTGGCCCAGGAGTACTGAAGCTTTCTTT,CSVAELWPRSTEAFF
TRBV18,-,-,TRBJ1-1,TGTGCCAGCTCACCGGTGCCCAGGTTCGTTCCAAACACTGAAGCTTTCTTT,CASSPVPRFVPNTEAFF
TRBV30,-,-,TRBJ1-1,TGTGCCTGGAGGCGACGGGGGTGGAACACTGAAGCTTTCTTT,CAWRRRGWNTEAFF
TRBV6-6,-,-,TRBJ2-2,TGTGCCAGCAGCCCCGGAAGGGGTACGAACACCGGGGAGCTGTTTTTT,CASSPGRGTNTGELFF
TRBV11-2,TRBD1,few,TRBJ1-1,TGTGCCAGCAGCTTACGGACAGGGGGCCGGACTGAAGCTTTCTTT,CASSLRTGGRTEAFF
TRBV5-4,-,few,TRBJ1-2,TGTGCCAGCAGCTTAGGCCCTCCCGGGAACTATGGCTACACCTTC,CASSLGPPGNYGYTF
TRBV11-2,TRBD1,-,TRBJ1-2,TGTGCCAGCAGCCCAGGGGGCGGGAGGGGCTACACCTTC,CASSPGGGRGYTF
TRBV11-2,-,-,TRBJ2-3,TGTGCCAGCAGCTTACAGGGGACGGATACGCAGTATTTT,CASSLQGTDTQYF
TRBV6-5,TRBD1,-,TRBJ2-1,TGTGCCAGCAGTTACGACAGGGGGTACAATGAGCAGTTCTTC,CASSYDRGYNEQFF
TRBV6-5,-,-,TRBJ1-3,TGTGCCAGCAGTGTAAAGGGCGGGTGGGGTGGCATATATTTT,CASSVKGGWGGIYF